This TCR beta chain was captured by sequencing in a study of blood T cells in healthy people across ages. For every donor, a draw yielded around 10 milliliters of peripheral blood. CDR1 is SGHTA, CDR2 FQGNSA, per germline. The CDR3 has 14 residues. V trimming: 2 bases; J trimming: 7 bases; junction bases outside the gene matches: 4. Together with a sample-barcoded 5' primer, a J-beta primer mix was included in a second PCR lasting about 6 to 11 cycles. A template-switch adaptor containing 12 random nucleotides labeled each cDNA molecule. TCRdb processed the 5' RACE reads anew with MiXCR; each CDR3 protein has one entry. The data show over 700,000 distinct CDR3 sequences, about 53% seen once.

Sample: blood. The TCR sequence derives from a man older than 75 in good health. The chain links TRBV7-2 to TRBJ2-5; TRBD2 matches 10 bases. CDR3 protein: CASSLSGRGVTQYF. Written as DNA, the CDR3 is TGTGCCAGCAGCTTAAGCGGGAGGGGGGTGACCCAGTACTTC. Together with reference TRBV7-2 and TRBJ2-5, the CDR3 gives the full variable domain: GAGVSQSPSNKVTEKGKDVELRCDPISGHTALYWYRQSLGQGLEFLIYFQGNSAPDKSGLPSDRFSAERTGGSVSTLTIQRTQQEDSAVYLCASSLSGRGVTQYFGPGTRLLVL.